This T cell receptor beta chain was identified in a study of beta chain features in type 1 diabetes. Reverse transcription of all isolated RNA meant that expressed TCRB transcripts were sequenced. This table comes from immunoSEQ multiplex PCR, and its TCRdb copy is limited to in-frame clones, with some not included. Of a few hundred thousand clones listed, over 25% were seen once; the top ten hold 0.06% to 0.07%. This clone has just a few counts. No antigen is known for it. Study-wide results and limits: Across patients, naive, central memory and Treg TCRB repertoires exhibited apparently greater similarity than was observed across healthy donors.

Sequenced: naive CD4+ T cells from blood. The sequence derives from a man younger than 35 in good health.

CDR3 in amino acids: CATSRLAQREQFF. The CDR3 coding sequence is TGTGCCACCAGCAGACTAGCACAGAGGGAGCAGTTCTTC. The V and J genes are TRBV15 and TRBJ2-1; D is perhaps TRBD2 (5 bases). V lost 2 bases and J 10 bases, leaving 12 bases between the germline ends. Germline V gives CDR1 LNHNV, CDR2 YYDKDF (reference sequence). CDR3 length equals 13 residues.